Described below is a single T cell receptor (beta chain) sequence and its context. The antigen is not known. The data were taken from a study of T cell repertoires in cytomegalovirus infection. On the study more broadly: Signatures in public TCR beta sequences pointed to both CMV infection and matching HLA type. Study-wide results and caveats: The ex vivo response showed dominance by HLA-C-restricted CMV-specific TCR beta clonotypes.

Using its own MiXCR run on the reads, TCRdb lists one record per CDR3 protein. The sample has 200,000 to 250,000 distinct CDR3 sequences, 10% to 15% seen once. The V gene lost 1 base and the J gene lost 1 base, with 25 bases spanning the gap. The length of the CDR3 is 19 residues. CDR1 and CDR2 from the germline V gene are DFQATT and SNEGSKA (reference sequence). Material: PBMCs. V is TRBV20-1 and J is TRBJ1-2; D may be TRBD1 (6 bases). This TCR was recovered from a human donor in good health (CMV status not recorded). Some clones in this sample may be carry-over from other donors' samples. The chain's CDR3 is CSARVRAGQGPTHNYGYTF. CDR3 nucleotide sequence: TGCAGTGCTAGAGTACGTGCAGGGCAGGGGCCCACCCATAACTATGGCTACACCTTC.